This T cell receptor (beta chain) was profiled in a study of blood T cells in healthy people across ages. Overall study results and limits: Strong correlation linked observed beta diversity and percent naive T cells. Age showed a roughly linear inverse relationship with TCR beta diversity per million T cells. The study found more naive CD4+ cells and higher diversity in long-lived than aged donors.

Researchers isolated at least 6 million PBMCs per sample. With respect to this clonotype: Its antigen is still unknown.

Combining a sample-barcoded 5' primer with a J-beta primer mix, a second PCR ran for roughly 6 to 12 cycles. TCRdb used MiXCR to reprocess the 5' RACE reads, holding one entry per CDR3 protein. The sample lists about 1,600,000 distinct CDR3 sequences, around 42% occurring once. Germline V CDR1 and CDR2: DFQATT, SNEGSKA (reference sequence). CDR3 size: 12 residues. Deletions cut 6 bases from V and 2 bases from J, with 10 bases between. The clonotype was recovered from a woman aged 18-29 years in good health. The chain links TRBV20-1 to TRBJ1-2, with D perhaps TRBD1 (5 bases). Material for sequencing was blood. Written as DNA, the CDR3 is TGCAGTGCAACGACAGACAACTATGGCTACACCTTC. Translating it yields CSATTDNYGYTF.